Listed below are T cell receptor beta chains from one sample, sequenced in a study of T-cell reconstitution after alpha-beta-depleted transplantation in children. TCRdb independently ran MiXCR on the PCR reads; one entry per CDR3 protein. The data hold about 1,000,000 distinct CDR3 sequences, with about 30% observed a single time. The sequences come from PBMCs, mostly from graft donor cells, collected 360 days after TCRalphabeta/CD19-depleted stem cell transplant. The receptors originated from a boy under three years old who had a stem cell transplant for SCID, so the T cells may come from the graft donor. Each CDR3 is given with its conserved first and last residue. D genes are given only for firm matches. Only part of the rows carry a size: once, few, many, or a class if the clone is expanded.

TRBV29-1	TRBJ1-2	12	TRBD1	NA	CSVESDRVGYTF	TGCAGCGTTGAAAGCGACAGGGTCGGCTACACCTTC
TRBV29-1	TRBJ2-1	14	NA	NA	CSVVRQGTRNEQFF	TGCAGCGTTGTACGGCAGGGAACTAGGAATGAGCAGTTCTTC
TRBV7-9	TRBJ2-1	13	NA	NA	CASNEPSYNEQFF	TGTGCCAGCAACGAACCCTCCTACAATGAGCAGTTCTTC
TRBV28	TRBJ2-7	14	TRBD1	NA	CASTSGQGYYEQYF	TGTGCCAGCACCTCGGGACAGGGGTACTACGAGCAGTACTTC
TRBV19	TRBJ1-4	14	NA	NA	CASRTVASNEKLFF	TGTGCCAGTCGGACGGTTGCTTCTAATGAAAAACTGTTTTTT
TRBV5-1	TRBJ2-7	13	NA	NA	CASSFDRRCEQYF	TGCGCCAGCAGCTTTGACCGCCGTTGCGAGCAGTACTTC
TRBV12-3/TRBV12-4	TRBJ2-7	11	NA	NA	CASRQRYEQYF	TGTGCCAGCAGACAACGCTACGAGCAGTACTTC
TRBV5-1	TRBJ2-1	14	NA	NA	CASSWRGSGNEQFF	TGCGCCAGCAGCTGGAGAGGGTCGGGGAATGAGCAGTTCTTC
TRBV5-1	TRBJ2-7	14	NA	few	CASSLRDSYYEQYF	TGCGCCAGCAGCTTGCGAGACAGTTACTACGAGCAGTACTTC
TRBV28	TRBJ2-3	15	NA	NA	CASSPRGFATDTQYF	TGTGCCAGCAGCCCCAGGGGCTTCGCAACAGATACGCAGTATTTT
TRBV25-1	TRBJ1-4	13	NA	few	CASSDRANEKLFF	TGTGCCAGCAGTGATAGAGCTAATGAAAAACTGTTTTTT
TRBV6-6	TRBJ2-1	13	NA	NA	CASSPSLRDEQFF	TGTGCCAGCAGTCCCTCCCTCAGGGATGAGCAGTTCTTC
TRBV11-2	TRBJ2-5	15	TRBD1	few	CASSLAPDRGETQYF	TGTGCCAGCAGCTTAGCCCCCGACAGGGGAGAGACCCAGTACTTC
TRBV12-3/TRBV12-4	TRBJ2-1	15	TRBD2	few	CASSPNSGWDNEQFF	TGTGCCAGCAGTCCCAATAGCGGGTGGGACAATGAGCAGTTCTTC